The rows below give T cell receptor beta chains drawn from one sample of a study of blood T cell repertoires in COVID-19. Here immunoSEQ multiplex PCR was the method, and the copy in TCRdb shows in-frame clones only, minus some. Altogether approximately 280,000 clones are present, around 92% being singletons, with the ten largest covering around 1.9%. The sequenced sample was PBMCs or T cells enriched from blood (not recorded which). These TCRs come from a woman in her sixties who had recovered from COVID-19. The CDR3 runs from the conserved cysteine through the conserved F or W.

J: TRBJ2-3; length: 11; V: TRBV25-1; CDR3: CASSASDTQYF
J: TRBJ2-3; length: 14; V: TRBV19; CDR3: CASSMPWGGDTQYF
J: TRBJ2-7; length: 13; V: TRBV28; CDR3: CASSFGAVIEQYF
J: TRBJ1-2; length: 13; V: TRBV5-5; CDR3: CASSFPGGEGYTF
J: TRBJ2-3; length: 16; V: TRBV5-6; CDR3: CASSLGLAEYTDTQYF
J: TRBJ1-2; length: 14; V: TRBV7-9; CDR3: CASSLHSEERGYTF
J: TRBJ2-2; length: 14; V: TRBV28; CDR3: CASSSSLPSGELFF
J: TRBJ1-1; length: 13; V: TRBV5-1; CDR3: CASSLGEGTEAFF
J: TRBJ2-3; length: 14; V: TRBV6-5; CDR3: CASNPGQGTRGQYF
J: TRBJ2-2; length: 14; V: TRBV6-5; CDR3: CATRMGQGSGELFF
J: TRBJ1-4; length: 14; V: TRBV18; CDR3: CASSPRGRGEKLFF
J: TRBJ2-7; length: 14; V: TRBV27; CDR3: CATRQAHRFYEQYF
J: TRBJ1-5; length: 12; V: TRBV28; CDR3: CASISDNQPQHF
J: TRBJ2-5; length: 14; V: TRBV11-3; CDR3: CASSLVRGKETQYF
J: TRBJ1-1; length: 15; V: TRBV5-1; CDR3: CASSLQGARATEAFF
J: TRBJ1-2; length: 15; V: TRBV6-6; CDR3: CASRIGTGFIYGYTF
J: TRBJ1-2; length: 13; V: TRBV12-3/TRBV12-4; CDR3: CASSLRENYGYTF
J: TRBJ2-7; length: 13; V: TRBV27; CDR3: CASSRAGVSEQYF
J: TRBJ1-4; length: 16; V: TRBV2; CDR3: CASSFSGTGLDEKLFF
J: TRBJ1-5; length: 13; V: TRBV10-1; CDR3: CASSSQGNQPQHF
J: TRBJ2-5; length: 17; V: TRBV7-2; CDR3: CASSLNAGGLIKETQYF
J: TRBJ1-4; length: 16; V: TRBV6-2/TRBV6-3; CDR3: CASSYSRLATNEKLFF
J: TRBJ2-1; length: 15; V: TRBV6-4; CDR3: CASSEGTSGGNEQFF
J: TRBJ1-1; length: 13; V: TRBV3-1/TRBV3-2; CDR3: CASGRGGNTEAFF
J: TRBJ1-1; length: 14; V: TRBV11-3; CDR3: CASSLAGGLGEAFF
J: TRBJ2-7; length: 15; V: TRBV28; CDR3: CASRPGLAGAYEQYF
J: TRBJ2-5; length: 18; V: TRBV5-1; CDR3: CASSLVVASGPKVETQYF
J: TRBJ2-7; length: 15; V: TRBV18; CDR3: CASSESRTGGIEQYF
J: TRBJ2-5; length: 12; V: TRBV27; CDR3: CASWTSRQTQYF
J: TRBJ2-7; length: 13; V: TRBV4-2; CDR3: CASSQDRGYEQYF
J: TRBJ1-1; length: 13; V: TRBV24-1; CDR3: CATSDPPPGEAFF
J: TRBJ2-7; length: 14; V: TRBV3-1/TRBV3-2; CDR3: CASSQGASSYEQYF
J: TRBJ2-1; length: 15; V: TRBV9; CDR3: CASSTTGDSYNEQFF